This is a list of T cell receptor beta chains from one sample in a study of PD-1 blockade in classical Hodgkin lymphoma. The repertoire was sequenced with immunoSEQ multiplex PCR; TCRdb's copy has only in-frame clones and lacks some. Of 15,000 to 20,000 clones in the sample, roughly 80% were seen once. Specimen: peripheral blood mononuclear cells (PBMCs), collected before the second cycle of nivolumab. The receptor set was obtained from a human donor with classical Hodgkin lymphoma. Both conserved end residues are part of each CDR3. The D gene is left open where the match is weak. Clone size, where shown, is once, few, many, or a class for clones that have expanded.

J gene: TRBJ1-5; clone size: .; D gene: .; V gene: TRBV5-8; CDR3 DNA: TGTGCCAGCAGCTTGCTCAAATCTTTGGGCAATCAGCCCCAGCATTTT; CDR3 protein: CASSLLKSLGNQPQHF
J gene: TRBJ2-3; clone size: .; D gene: .; V gene: TRBV28; CDR3 DNA: TGTGCCAGCAGACAACAGTCTAGCACAGATACGCAGTATTTT; CDR3 protein: CASRQQSSTDTQYF
J gene: TRBJ2-3; clone size: .; D gene: TRBD1; V gene: TRBV29-1; CDR3 DNA: TGCAGCGTGACAGCCGGGACAGGGGCAGATACGCAGTATTTT; CDR3 protein: CSVTAGTGADTQYF
J gene: TRBJ2-5; clone size: .; D gene: TRBD2; V gene: TRBV5-1; CDR3 DNA: TGCGCCAGCAGCTTGGCCGGACTAGCGGAGACCCAGTACTTC; CDR3 protein: CASSLAGLAETQYF
J gene: TRBJ1-6; clone size: once; D gene: .; V gene: TRBV7-2; CDR3 DNA: TGTGCCAGCAGCCCACGGACCGAACCTAATTCACCCCTCCACTTT; CDR3 protein: CASSPRTEPNSPLHF
J gene: TRBJ2-3; clone size: .; D gene: .; V gene: TRBV7-6; CDR3 DNA: TGTGCCAGCAGCTCAGCCGGTTCGAAGCCAGATACGCAGTATTTT; CDR3 protein: CASSSAGSKPDTQYF
J gene: TRBJ2-1; clone size: .; D gene: .; V gene: TRBV27; CDR3 DNA: TGTGCCAGCAGTTTTTTTACCTCCTACAATGAGCAGTTCTTC; CDR3 protein: CASSFFTSYNEQFF
J gene: TRBJ1-1; clone size: .; D gene: TRBD1; V gene: TRBV7-2; CDR3 DNA: TGTGCCAGCAGCCAGGACAGGTGGAACACTGAAGCTTTCTTT; CDR3 protein: CASSQDRWNTEAFF
J gene: TRBJ1-1; clone size: .; D gene: .; V gene: TRBV4-1; CDR3 DNA: TGCGCCAGCAGCCAAGCCTACGGGGGAAATGAAGCTTTCTTT; CDR3 protein: CASSQAYGGNEAFF
J gene: TRBJ2-1; clone size: .; D gene: .; V gene: TRBV5-6; CDR3 DNA: TGTGCCAGCGGATTGGCGGGTGACTACAATGAGCAGTTCTTC; CDR3 protein: CASGLAGDYNEQFF
J gene: TRBJ2-1; clone size: .; D gene: TRBD2; V gene: TRBV7-2; CDR3 DNA: TGTGCCAGCAGCTTAGGTGGGGAGGGCTATCCTGGGGATGAGCAGTTCTTC; CDR3 protein: CASSLGGEGYPGDEQFF
J gene: TRBJ1-1; clone size: .; D gene: TRBD1; V gene: TRBV5-1; CDR3 DNA: TGCGCCAGCAGCGGCGGACAGGGAAGGACTGAAGCTTTCTTT; CDR3 protein: CASSGGQGRTEAFF
J gene: TRBJ1-2; clone size: few; D gene: .; V gene: TRBV2; CDR3 DNA: TGTGCCATCTCTATGGGGGGACTAGGCTACACCTTC; CDR3 protein: CAISMGGLGYTF
J gene: TRBJ2-1; clone size: .; D gene: TRBD2; V gene: TRBV10-3; CDR3 DNA: TGTGCCATCAGTGAGTCGGCGGCTAGCGGTCGCCAGTTCTTC; CDR3 protein: CAISESAASGRQFF
J gene: TRBJ2-7; clone size: .; D gene: TRBD2; V gene: TRBV2; CDR3 DNA: TGTGCCAGCAGTTTAGCGGGAGGCCCCTACGAGCAGTACTTC; CDR3 protein: CASSLAGGPYEQYF
J gene: TRBJ1-2; clone size: medium-sized; D gene: .; V gene: TRBV25-1; CDR3 DNA: TGTGCCAGCAGTGAATATAATGGCTACACCTTC; CDR3 protein: CASSEYNGYTF
J gene: TRBJ2-7; clone size: .; D gene: .; V gene: TRBV5-6; CDR3 DNA: TGTGCCAGCAGCGAGGACACTGGCTACGAGCAGTACTTC; CDR3 protein: CASSEDTGYEQYF
J gene: TRBJ2-3; clone size: .; D gene: TRBD2; V gene: TRBV28; CDR3 DNA: TGTGCCAGCAGTTACCCTTCTAGCGGGAGAACAGATACGCAGTATTTT; CDR3 protein: CASSYPSSGRTDTQYF
J gene: TRBJ2-2; clone size: once; D gene: .; V gene: TRBV5-6; CDR3 DNA: TGTGCCAGCAGCCGCCAGGGCACAGAAGGGACCGGGGAGCTGTTTTTT; CDR3 protein: CASSRQGTEGTGELFF
J gene: TRBJ2-7; clone size: .; D gene: TRBD1; V gene: TRBV19; CDR3 DNA: TGTGCCAGTAGTAGGGACAGGGAGGACGAGCAGTACTTC; CDR3 protein: CASSRDREDEQYF
J gene: TRBJ2-5; clone size: .; D gene: .; V gene: TRBV28; CDR3 DNA: TGTGCCACCTCCTCGGGGGAACAGACCCAGTACTTC; CDR3 protein: CATSSGEQTQYF
J gene: TRBJ2-7; clone size: once; D gene: .; V gene: TRBV4-1; CDR3 DNA: TGCGCCAGCAGCCAGCCCGACAGAACGACGGAGCAGTACTTC; CDR3 protein: CASSQPDRTTEQYF
J gene: TRBJ1-2; clone size: .; D gene: .; V gene: TRBV4-2; CDR3 DNA: TGTGCCAGCAGCCAAGATGCGGGGAGGCTTTTTTTCTTC; CDR3 protein: CASSQDAGRLFFF
J gene: TRBJ2-1; clone size: few; D gene: TRBD1; V gene: TRBV7-6; CDR3 DNA: TGTGCCAGCAGCTTAGAAGGGACAGGAGAGCAGTTCTTC; CDR3 protein: CASSLEGTGEQFF
J gene: TRBJ1-1; clone size: .; D gene: .; V gene: TRBV7-7; CDR3 DNA: TGTGCCAGCAGCATGACAGAGAACACTGAAGCTTTCTTT; CDR3 protein: CASSMTENTEAFF
J gene: TRBJ2-3; clone size: medium-sized; D gene: .; V gene: TRBV12-1; CDR3 DNA: TGTGCCAGCAGCTTAACACTAGCGCCTCGCCCTCATAGCACAGATACGCAGTATTTT; CDR3 protein: CASSLTLAPRPHSTDTQYF
J gene: TRBJ1-2; clone size: .; D gene: .; V gene: TRBV19; CDR3 DNA: TGTGCCAGTAGTATTCAACGGCCAGGGCTGGCAGGCTACACCTTC; CDR3 protein: CASSIQRPGLAGYTF
J gene: TRBJ2-2; clone size: .; D gene: .; V gene: TRBV10-3; CDR3 DNA: TGTGCCATCAGTGGCGGACTGGGGACCGGGGAGCTGTTTTTT; CDR3 protein: CAISGGLGTGELFF
J gene: TRBJ1-5; clone size: .; D gene: .; V gene: TRBV5-8; CDR3 DNA: TGTGCCAGCAGCCGGACCTGGGGGGCGGATAGCAATCAGCCCCAGCATTTT; CDR3 protein: CASSRTWGADSNQPQHF
J gene: TRBJ2-1; clone size: few; D gene: .; V gene: TRBV27; CDR3 DNA: TGTGCCAGCAGTTTATCGAGGCCCATTCACAATGAGCAGTTCTTC; CDR3 protein: CASSLSRPIHNEQFF
J gene: TRBJ2-1; clone size: .; D gene: .; V gene: TRBV10-1; CDR3 DNA: TGCGCCAGCAGTGAGATTTGGGGGGCCGGCAATGAGCAGTTCTTC; CDR3 protein: CASSEIWGAGNEQFF
J gene: TRBJ2-7; clone size: .; D gene: .; V gene: TRBV5-1; CDR3 DNA: TGCGCCAGCAGCGGAACAGGGGCAGAGGCGGGGCACGAGCAGTACTTC; CDR3 protein: CASSGTGAEAGHEQYF
J gene: TRBJ2-1; clone size: .; D gene: .; V gene: TRBV19; CDR3 DNA: TGTGCCAGTAGCGGGTTGAATCTCGGTGAGCAGTTCTTC; CDR3 protein: CASSGLNLGEQFF
J gene: TRBJ1-6; clone size: few; D gene: .; V gene: TRBV10-3; CDR3 DNA: TGTGCCATCAGTGGGAGCCGTGCGGATAATTCACCCCTCCACTTT; CDR3 protein: CAISGSRADNSPLHF
J gene: TRBJ1-4; clone size: .; D gene: .; V gene: TRBV5-6; CDR3 DNA: TGTGCCAGCAGCCGGGACCCAAAGGGGGAAAAACTGTTTTTT; CDR3 protein: CASSRDPKGEKLFF
J gene: TRBJ1-1; clone size: .; D gene: .; V gene: TRBV5-1; CDR3 DNA: TGCGCCAGCAGCTCGACGGTGAACACTGAAGCTTTCTTT; CDR3 protein: CASSSTVNTEAFF
J gene: TRBJ1-4; clone size: .; D gene: .; V gene: TRBV7-9; CDR3 DNA: TGTGCCAGCAGCTCCCGGGCCCTGAATGAAAAACTGTTTTTT; CDR3 protein: CASSSRALNEKLFF
J gene: TRBJ1-4; clone size: .; D gene: .; V gene: TRBV28; CDR3 DNA: TGTGCCAGCAGTAAGGAGCGGTCCGGGCCCGGGGAAAAACTGTTTTTT; CDR3 protein: CASSKERSGPGEKLFF
J gene: TRBJ2-1; clone size: .; D gene: TRBD2; V gene: TRBV7-2; CDR3 DNA: TGTGCCAGCAGCTTAGGAGCGGGGGGGCGAGGTGAGCAGTTCTTC; CDR3 protein: CASSLGAGGRGEQFF